This T cell receptor beta chain was identified during a study of T cell responses to AZD1222 COVID-19 vaccine. Concerning this clone: What it binds is not known.

Produced via immunoSEQ multiplex PCR; TCRdb's table is partial and in-frame only. The data hold about 55,000 clones, with about 85% observed a single time. Study-wide points: Reports say nearly half of spike-specific TCRs go after unmutated variant regions.

Germline V gene sequence: CDR1 MNHEY, CDR2 SVGAGI. This CDR3 has 14 residues. The germline V and J ends were trimmed by 6 bases and 6 bases, with 15 bases remaining between them. The clonotype was recovered from an adult in good health. This chain links TRBV6-5 with TRBJ1-5; tentative D call: TRBD1 (6 bases). Specimen: peripheral blood, collected on day 0 of AZD1222 vaccination. This CDR3 reads CASSPGGGIQPQHF. CDR3 bases: TGTGCCAGCAGCCCGGGAGGGGGAATTCAGCCCCAGCATTTT.